The following is a T cell receptor beta chain sequence with its context. This entry is derived from a study of blood T cell repertoires in COVID-19. Participant age was roughly 18 to 95 years, and participants resided in fewer than 30 US areas. Cohort assignment relied on participant-reported clinical history. Recovery meant two consecutive negative NP/OP PCR tests, professional clearance, or resolved symptoms. CDR1 is LGHNA, CDR2 YSLEER, per germline. This CDR3 comprises 15 residues. Trimming stripped 0 bases from V and 9 bases from J, with 12 bases between. Source study methods: From reference gene primer amplification, estimates of nucleated cell counts were derived. The repertoire was sequenced with immunoSEQ multiplex PCR; TCRdb's copy has only in-frame clones and lacks some. The V and J calls and the clone size are those of that table, but D and trimming were determined from the DNA. This sample has about 320,000 clones, with roughly 90% found just once.

The sequencing sample was made of PBMCs or T cells enriched from blood (not recorded which). The receptor comes from a man aged 55 to 70 who had recovered from COVID-19. The chain combines TRBV4-3 with TRBJ1-6; D not certain. CDR3 loop: CASSQDGGVGSPLHF. The CDR3 bases are TGCGCCAGCAGCCAAGATGGAGGAGTAGGTTCACCCCTCCACTTT.